One TCR beta chain is described in this entry. Its antigen is unknown. The data are from a study of cytomegalovirus exposure and HLA in healthy donors. Germline V gene lookup returns CDR1 SGHVS and CDR2 FNYEAQ. V was shortened by 1 base and J by 0 bases, with 5 bases between the two germline ends. This CDR3 contains 14 residues. Findings and limits, study-wide: CMV serostatus alone was available as immune exposure information. Among TCR beta chains, those listed as cytomegalovirus-associated numbered approximately 150.

PCR used 60 Vbeta primers and 13 Jbeta primers. Here immunoSEQ multiplex PCR was the method, and the copy in TCRdb shows in-frame clones only, minus some. Of roughly 100,000 clones listed, around 80% are singletons. The sample taken for sequencing was PBMCs. This receptor was taken from a woman aged 35 to 49 in good health and CMV-seronegative. This chain uses TRBV7-6 with TRBJ2-3; D unclear. CDR3 protein: CASSLGLSTDTQYF. CDR3 DNA sequence: TGTGCCAGCAGCTTAGGGCTCAGCACAGATACGCAGTATTTT.